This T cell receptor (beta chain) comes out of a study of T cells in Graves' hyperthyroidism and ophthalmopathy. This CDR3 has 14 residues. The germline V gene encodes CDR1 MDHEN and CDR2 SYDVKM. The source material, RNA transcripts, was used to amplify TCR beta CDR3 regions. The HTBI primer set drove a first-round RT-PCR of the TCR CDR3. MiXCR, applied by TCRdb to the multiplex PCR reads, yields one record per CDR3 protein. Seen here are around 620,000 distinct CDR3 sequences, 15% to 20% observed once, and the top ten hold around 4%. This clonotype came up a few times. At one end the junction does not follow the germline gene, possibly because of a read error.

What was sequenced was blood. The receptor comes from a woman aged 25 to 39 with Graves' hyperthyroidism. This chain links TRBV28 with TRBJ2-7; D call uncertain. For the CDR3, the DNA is TGTGCCAGCACCCCGCGGCTGAGCTCCTACGAGCAGCACTTC. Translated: CASTPRLSSYEQHF.